This is a list of T cell receptor beta chains from one sample in a study of tumor-infiltrating lymphocytes in primary liver carcinoma. TCRdb reprocessed the multiplex PCR reads via MiXCR and lists one record per CDR3 protein. The sample has approximately 340,000 distinct CDR3 sequences; approximately 65% are singletons. Sequencing was done on a sample of peripheral blood. These receptors all stem from a man aged 35 to 55 with primary liver carcinoma and hepatitis B virus infection. Each CDR3 is given with its conserved first and last residue. A D gene is named only where the DNA matches it firmly. Only part of the rows carry a size: once, few, many, or a class if the clone is expanded.

len: 14
j_gene: TRBJ2-1
d_gene: TRBD1
abundance: NA
v_gene: TRBV24-1
CDR3nt: TGTACCACCAGTACCGGGACAGGGCCCGGCGGTTGGTTCTTC
CDR3aa: CTTSTGTGPGGWFF

len: 13
j_gene: TRBJ2-5
d_gene: NA
abundance: NA
v_gene: TRBV11-2
CDR3nt: TGTGCCAGCAGTGGCAGCGCCCAAGAGACGAAGTACTTC
CDR3aa: CASSGSAQETKYF

len: 14
j_gene: TRBJ2-7
d_gene: NA
abundance: many
v_gene: TRBV6-6
CDR3nt: TGTGCCAGCAGGATAACGGGGACGGCCTACGAGCAGTACTTC
CDR3aa: CASRITGTAYEQYF

len: 15
j_gene: TRBJ1-6
d_gene: NA
abundance: NA
v_gene: TRBV6-6
CDR3nt: TGTGCCAGCAGTTACGAGGGTGGGGTGAATTCATCCCTCCACTTT
CDR3aa: CASSYEGGVNSSLHF

len: 14
j_gene: TRBJ2-7
d_gene: TRBD1
abundance: many
v_gene: TRBV11-2
CDR3nt: TGTGCCAGCAGCTTAGAAGGGGGCGACTACGAGCAGTACTTC
CDR3aa: CASSLEGGDYEQYF

len: 15
j_gene: TRBJ2-2
d_gene: NA
abundance: many
v_gene: TRBV12-3/TRBV12-4
CDR3nt: TGTGCCAGCAGCTTAGGTGCAGGGGGGACCGGGGAGCTGTTTTTT
CDR3aa: CASSLGAGGTGELFF

len: 14
j_gene: TRBJ2-3
d_gene: TRBD2
abundance: NA
v_gene: TRBV2
CDR3nt: TGTGCCAGCAGTGGGACTAGCGGGATCAGGGGGCAGTATTTT
CDR3aa: CASSGTSGIRGQYF

len: 15
j_gene: TRBJ2-6
d_gene: NA
abundance: many
v_gene: TRBV6-2/TRBV6-3
CDR3nt: TGTGCCAGCAGTCTGGGGGCGGCTGGGGCCAACGTCCTGACTTTC
CDR3aa: CASSLGAAGANVLTF

len: 14
j_gene: TRBJ1-4
d_gene: TRBD1
abundance: NA
v_gene: TRBV6-6
CDR3nt: TGTGCCAGCGGTTCGGACAGGGTTAACGAAAAACTGTTTTTT
CDR3aa: CASGSDRVNEKLFF

len: 17
j_gene: TRBJ2-1
d_gene: TRBD1
abundance: NA
v_gene: TRBV11-2
CDR3nt: TGTGCCAGTAACTTAGGTTTGGGGGACAGGAACTACAATGAGCAGTTCTTC
CDR3aa: CASNLGLGDRNYNEQFF

len: 19
j_gene: TRBJ2-1
d_gene: TRBD2
abundance: NA
v_gene: TRBV11-2
CDR3nt: TGTGCTAGCAGCCGCCGCGGACTAGCGGAAGAGGGTTCCTACAATGAGCAGTTCTTC
CDR3aa: CASSRRGLAEEGSYNEQFF

len: 16
j_gene: TRBJ2-3
d_gene: TRBD2
abundance: NA
v_gene: TRBV5-6
CDR3nt: TGTGCCAGCAGCTTGCAGCCTAGCGGTCTTTTGGGTACGCAGTATTTT
CDR3aa: CASSLQPSGLLGTQYF

len: 14
j_gene: TRBJ2-7
d_gene: NA
abundance: NA
v_gene: TRBV11-3
CDR3nt: TGTGCCGGCGGCGTTAACGGGTACTCCTACGAGCAGTACTTC
CDR3aa: CAGGVNGYSYEQYF

len: 14
j_gene: TRBJ2-3
d_gene: NA
abundance: NA
v_gene: TRBV29-1
CDR3nt: TGCAGCGTTGAAGGGACATGGGGCTTAGATACGCAGTACTTT
CDR3aa: CSVEGTWGLDTQYF

len: 14
j_gene: TRBJ1-2
d_gene: NA
abundance: few
v_gene: TRBV14
CDR3nt: TGTGCCAGCAGCCAAGAACAGGATCCAAAGTTTGTTATCTTC
CDR3aa: CASSQEQDPKFVIF

len: 16
j_gene: TRBJ2-5
d_gene: NA
abundance: many
v_gene: TRBV5-1
CDR3nt: TGCGCCAGCAGCTTGGGCATAACAGGGCCCCAAGAGACCCAGTACTTC
CDR3aa: CASSLGITGPQETQYF

len: 15
j_gene: TRBJ1-2
d_gene: TRBD1
abundance: many
v_gene: TRBV12-3/TRBV12-4
CDR3nt: TGTGCCAGCACCCAGCCCGGGACAGCATATTATGGCTACACCTTC
CDR3aa: CASTQPGTAYYGYTF

len: 12
j_gene: TRBJ2-7
d_gene: TRBD1
abundance: many
v_gene: TRBV29-1
CDR3nt: TGCAGCGGAAGGGACAGCTCCTACGAGCAGTACTTC
CDR3aa: CSGRDSSYEQYF

len: 12
j_gene: TRBJ1-5
d_gene: NA
abundance: NA
v_gene: TRBV6-1
CDR3nt: TGTGCCAGCAGTTGCCATAATCAGCCCCAGCATTTT
CDR3aa: CASSCHNQPQHF

len: 14
j_gene: TRBJ1-1
d_gene: NA
abundance: NA
v_gene: TRBV5-1
CDR3nt: TGCGCCAGCAGCTTACAGTCGGGTAACACTGAAGCTTTCTTT
CDR3aa: CASSLQSGNTEAFF

len: 17
j_gene: TRBJ2-5
d_gene: NA
abundance: NA
v_gene: TRBV11-2
CDR3nt: TGTGCCAGCAGCTTAGGATTAGCGCTAGGGTACGGAGAGACCCAGTACTTC
CDR3aa: CASSLGLALGYGETQYF

len: 13
j_gene: TRBJ2-1
d_gene: NA
abundance: NA
v_gene: TRBV6-2/TRBV6-3
CDR3nt: TGTGCCAGCAGTCGACACACCTGCAATGAGCAGTTCTTC
CDR3aa: CASSRHTCNEQFF

len: 15
j_gene: TRBJ1-3
d_gene: TRBD1
abundance: NA
v_gene: TRBV13
CDR3nt: TGTGCCAGCAGCTTTCGGGGACAGGGGAAAAACACCATATATTTT
CDR3aa: CASSFRGQGKNTIYF

len: 15
j_gene: TRBJ2-2
d_gene: NA
abundance: many
v_gene: TRBV11-2
CDR3nt: TGTGCCAGCAGCTTTAGGCAATCGAACACCGGGGAGCTGTTTTTT
CDR3aa: CASSFRQSNTGELFF

len: 15
j_gene: TRBJ2-2
d_gene: TRBD1
abundance: few
v_gene: TRBV5-1
CDR3nt: TGCGCCAGCCTCCGGGGACAGACGAACACCGGGGAGCTGTTTTTT
CDR3aa: CASLRGQTNTGELFF

len: 16
j_gene: TRBJ1-5
d_gene: NA
abundance: NA
v_gene: TRBV28
CDR3nt: TGTGCCAGCACCCGCGGACATACAAATATCAATCAGCCCCAGCATTTT
CDR3aa: CASTRGHTNINQPQHF

len: 19
j_gene: TRBJ2-6
d_gene: NA
abundance: NA
v_gene: TRBV2
CDR3nt: TGTGCCAGTAGTGAACGTTTGGCCCCCACCACATCTGGGGCCAACGTCATGACTTTC
CDR3aa: CASSERLAPTTSGANVMTF

len: 13
j_gene: TRBJ2-7
d_gene: TRBD2
abundance: NA
v_gene: TRBV2
CDR3nt: TGTGCCAGCAGACGACTAGCGGGAAACGAGCAGTACTTC
CDR3aa: CASRRLAGNEQYF

len: 14
j_gene: TRBJ2-1
d_gene: NA
abundance: many
v_gene: TRBV6-2/TRBV6-3
CDR3nt: TGTGCCAGCAGCCAGTTGGAGGGCCTGAATGAGCAGTTCTTC
CDR3aa: CASSQLEGLNEQFF

len: 15
j_gene: TRBJ2-7
d_gene: TRBD2
abundance: NA
v_gene: TRBV6-5
CDR3nt: TGTGCCAGCAGATTTGGGACTAACGGCTCCTACGAGCAGTACTTC
CDR3aa: CASRFGTNGSYEQYF

len: 19
j_gene: TRBJ2-5
d_gene: TRBD2
abundance: NA
v_gene: TRBV6-2/TRBV6-3
CDR3nt: TGTGCCAGCAGCAACTTACGAACTAGCGGGAGGGCCCTACAAGAGACCCAGTACTTC
CDR3aa: CASSNLRTSGRALQETQYF

len: 15
j_gene: TRBJ2-3
d_gene: TRBD2
abundance: NA
v_gene: TRBV11-2
CDR3nt: TGTGCCAGCAGCCCCCCTAGCGGGAGCAGGCGTGAGCGGTTCTTC
CDR3aa: CASSPPSGSRRERFF

len: 13
j_gene: TRBJ2-1
d_gene: NA
abundance: many
v_gene: TRBV6-2/TRBV6-3
CDR3nt: TGTGCCAGCAGTTACGAGGGACTCCATGAGCAGTTCTTC
CDR3aa: CASSYEGLHEQFF

len: 14
j_gene: TRBJ2-2
d_gene: NA
abundance: NA
v_gene: TRBV11-1
CDR3nt: TGTGCCAACAGCTTAAGAGCGAGCACCGGGGAGCTGTTTTTT
CDR3aa: CANSLRASTGELFF

len: 14
j_gene: TRBJ1-2
d_gene: NA
abundance: NA
v_gene: TRBV28
CDR3nt: TGTGCCGGCAACCCCGTCCTCCGGGGAAGTGGCTACACCTTC
CDR3aa: CAGNPVLRGSGYTF

len: 14
j_gene: TRBJ1-4
d_gene: TRBD1
abundance: NA
v_gene: TRBV10-2
CDR3nt: TGCGCCATCAGTGAGACAGGGGTCAGTGAAAAACTGTTTTTT
CDR3aa: CAISETGVSEKLFF

len: 13
j_gene: TRBJ1-5
d_gene: NA
abundance: many
v_gene: TRBV12-3/TRBV12-4
CDR3nt: TGTGCCAGCAGTCCGACCGACAATCAGCCCCAGCATTTT
CDR3aa: CASSPTDNQPQHF

len: 15
j_gene: TRBJ2-1
d_gene: NA
abundance: NA
v_gene: TRBV6-6
CDR3nt: TGTGCCAGCAGTTACTCGAGGCAGGGTAACAAAGAGCAGTTCTTC
CDR3aa: CASSYSRQGNKEQFF

len: 12
j_gene: TRBJ2-5
d_gene: NA
abundance: many
v_gene: TRBV11-2
CDR3nt: TGTGCCAGCAGCTCCCGGGGGTACACCCAGTACTTC
CDR3aa: CASSSRGYTQYF

len: 15
j_gene: TRBJ2-3
d_gene: NA
abundance: NA
v_gene: TRBV7-9
CDR3nt: TGTGCCAACAGCTTACGAGGAGGGGACCCAGATACGCAGTATTTT
CDR3aa: CANSLRGGDPDTQYF

len: 14
j_gene: TRBJ1-4
d_gene: NA
abundance: NA
v_gene: TRBV6-5
CDR3nt: TGTGCCAGCAGATACTCGGCGGAGGGGGAAAAATTGTTTTTT
CDR3aa: CASRYSAEGEKLFF

len: 15
j_gene: TRBJ2-2
d_gene: TRBD1
abundance: many
v_gene: TRBV11-3
CDR3nt: TGTGCCAGCAGCTTAGGGACAGGGTCGGGCGGGGAGCTGTTTTTT
CDR3aa: CASSLGTGSGGELFF

len: 12
j_gene: TRBJ2-1
d_gene: NA
abundance: many
v_gene: TRBV6-6
CDR3nt: TGTGCCAGCAGTTACTCGACCAAGCTCCGGTTCTTC
CDR3aa: CASSYSTKLRFF

len: 16
j_gene: TRBJ2-1
d_gene: NA
abundance: NA
v_gene: TRBV11-2
CDR3nt: TGTGCCTGCAGCATGTTCGAGGGAGGAAGGTACCATGAGCAGTTCTTC
CDR3aa: CACSMFEGGRYHEQFF

len: 14
j_gene: TRBJ2-1
d_gene: TRBD2
abundance: NA
v_gene: TRBV11-2
CDR3nt: TGTGCCAACAGCTGGACTAGCGGGAGCTATGAGCAGTCCTTC
CDR3aa: CANSWTSGSYEQSF

len: 13
j_gene: TRBJ1-2
d_gene: NA
abundance: NA
v_gene: TRBV11-2
CDR3nt: TGTGTCAGCAGCTTAGGAAGTGGGGATGGCTACACTTTC
CDR3aa: CVSSLGSGDGYTF

len: 12
j_gene: TRBJ2-7
d_gene: TRBD1
abundance: NA
v_gene: TRBV6-1
CDR3nt: TGTGTCAGCAGTGGACAGGCTCGGGGGCAGTACTTC
CDR3aa: CVSSGQARGQYF

len: 14
j_gene: TRBJ1-1
d_gene: NA
abundance: NA
v_gene: TRBV6-5
CDR3nt: TGTGCCGGCAGCACCATTACCCTGAACACTGAAGCTTTCTTT
CDR3aa: CAGSTITLNTEAFF

len: 13
j_gene: TRBJ1-2
d_gene: NA
abundance: NA
v_gene: TRBV30
CDR3nt: TGTGCCTGCGGAACCGGGACCCTTTATGGCTACATCTTC
CDR3aa: CACGTGTLYGYIF